This T cell receptor beta chain was documented in a study of glioma-infiltrating T cells. Study-wide results and caveats: CDR3 overlap between tissue and blood was very small.

With 6 bases removed from V and 4 bases from J, the gap between germline ends came to 10 bases. Germline V CDR1 and CDR2: KGHSH, LQKENI. CDR3 size: 13 residues. On this clonotype itself: Its antigen remains unknown.

Amplification of TCR alpha and beta CDR3 regions from RNA used iRepertoire nested multiplex PCR. Tissue mRNA or PBMC total RNA, 100-400 ng, went into one-step reverse transcription and amplification. TCRdb re-called the multiplex PCR reads with MiXCR, one entry per CDR3 protein. Of under 130,000 distinct CDR3 sequences in the sample, 25% to 35% are singletons; the top ten hold about 40%. V usage is TRBV18 and J usage is TRBJ1-5; D uncertain. The sequence derives from a human donor with low-grade glioma or glioblastoma, undergoing nonglioma brain surgery, or in good health (not recorded which). Source material: glioma tissue, nonneoplastic brain tissue, or PBMCs (not recorded which). The CDR3 protein is CASSRTVNQPQHF. The CDR3 DNA is TGTGCCAGCTCGCGGACGGTAAATCAGCCCCAGCATTTT.